The 24 T cell receptor beta chains reported below all come from one sample, sequenced in a study of blood T cell repertoires in COVID-19 (dated by TCRdb to 2018 to 2021). The library was prepared using the immunoSEQ multiplex PCR assay. The table was pulled from immuneACCESS by TCRdb, which kept in-frame rearrangements only. Such tables lose some clones; where checked, under half of the loss comes from unresolved V genes, and the rest has no known cause. In all, the sample holds roughly 120,000 clones, and around three quarters of those were seen once. Roughly 6.2% of the sample is held by the ten biggest clonotypes. Sequencing was done on a sample of peripheral blood. The receptor set was obtained from a man between 65 and 85 years old with acute or convalescent COVID-19.

The gene calls are TRBV3-1 (or the pseudogene TRBV3-2) and TRBJ2-5, with 11 bases fitting TRBD2. This CDR3 has 18 amino acids. V lost 5 bases and J lost 5; bases outside the gene matches: 16. Germline V lookup: CDR1 LGHDT, CDR2 YNNKEL (reference sequence). The CDR3 loop reads CASSYVIAGGPIEETQYF. CDR3 coding DNA: TGTGCCAGCAGCTACGTAATAGCGGGAGGGCCAATTGAGGAGACCCAGTACTTC.

The chain joins TRBV29-1 to TRBJ2-5; D may be TRBD2 (6 bases). CDR3 size: 16 residues. The germline CDR1 and CDR2 sequences are SQVTM and ANQGSEA. The V end was cut by 3 bases, the J end by 3 bases, with 20 bases between. CDR3 residues: CSVEGGQRLPKETQYF. The DNA of the CDR3 is TGCAGCGTTGAGGGGGGTCAGAGGTTACCAAAAGAGACCCAGTACTTC.

Only one count was recorded for this clone. J is TRBJ2-7 and V is TRBV2, with D possibly TRBD1 on 6 matching bases. CDR3 length: 13 residues. V gave up 7 bases and J gave up 5 bases, with 15 bases separating them. Germline CDR1 reads SNHLY; CDR2 reads FYNNEI. In DNA, the CDR3 is TGTGCCAGCACCTCAATCAGGGGAAACGAGCAGTACTTC. It is translated as CASTSIRGNEQYF.

The rearrangement joins TRBV9 to TRBJ2-1; 10 positions match TRBD2. V lost 0 bases and J lost 9; bases outside the gene matches: 12. The CDR3 is 17 amino acids. Germline CDR1 SGDLS, CDR2 YYNGEE. CDR3 region: CASSVGAGGSSLSEQFF. CDR3 DNA sequence: TGTGCCAGCAGCGTAGGAGCGGGAGGGTCCTCCTTGAGTGAGCAGTTCTTC.

J is TRBJ1-2 and V is TRBV7-2; 7 nucleotides agree with TRBD1. The V gene's germline CDR1 is SGHTA and CDR2 FQGNSA. This CDR3 is built from 14 residues. With 1 base clipped from V and 8 bases from J, the junction kept 7 bases outside the gene matches. CDR3 residues: CASSLETGRYGYTF. For the CDR3, the DNA is TGTGCCAGCAGCTTAGAGACAGGGCGGTACGGCTACACCTTC.

This chain joins TRBV4-2 and TRBJ2-3, with TRBD2 matching 8 bases. The CDR3 has 17 residues. Germline values: CDR1 LGHNA, CDR2 YNFKEQ. The ends lost 0 bases at V and 0 bases at J; junction bases unmatched: 5. DNA for the CDR3: TGTGCCAGCAGCCAAGAGCTAGCGGGTTTTAGCACAGATACGCAGTATTTT. It yields the protein CASSQELAGFSTDTQYF.

CDR3 nucleotide sequence: TGTGCCAGCAGTCCCCAGGAGACCCAGTACTTC. It specifies CASSPQETQYF. V and J are TRBV6-2 or TRBV6-3 and TRBJ2-5; D gene ambiguous. Trimming took off 5 bases at V and 5 bases at J, with 6 bases between the two ends. CDR3 length: 11 residues. In germline, CDR1 is MNHEY, CDR2 SVGEGT.

This chain connects TRBV11-3 to TRBJ2-5; 10 bases align to TRBD1. V was pared by 1 base and J by 2 bases, with 4 bases of the junction left unmatched. The CDR3 contains 16 residues. Germline V gene lookup returns CDR1 SGHNT and CDR2 YENEEA. CDR3 bases: TGTGCCAGCAGCTTAGGTCGGGACAGGGGACAAGAGACCCAGTACTTC. Encoded protein: CASSLGRDRGQETQYF.

J is TRBJ2-1 and V is TRBV18, with a tentative D call TRBD2 (6 bases). Germline V gives CDR1 KGHSH, CDR2 LQKENI. The CDR3 is 15 residues long. The ends were cut back, 3 bases at V and 9 bases at J, with 18 bases in the middle. Here the CDR3 DNA reads TGTGCCAGCTCACCCGCCGGGACTGGACATCCTGAGCAGTTCTTC. It translates to CASSPAGTGHPEQFF.

V and J are TRBV5-1 and TRBJ1-1; 7 nucleotides agree with TRBD1. Germline-derived CDR1 and CDR2 are SGHRS and YFSETQ. The CDR3 contains 13 residues. V was clipped by 4 bases and J by 6 bases; unmatched bases: 6. Here the CDR3 reads CASSETGTPEAFF. CDR3 nucleotides: TGCGCCAGCAGCGAGACAGGGACCCCTGAAGCTTTCTTT.

The chain combines TRBV7-9 with TRBJ1-5; D remains ambiguous. CDR1 is SEHNR, CDR2 FQNEAQ, per germline (reference sequence). The ends were cut back, 5 bases at V and 1 base at J, with 12 bases in the middle. This CDR3 is built from 15 residues. In DNA form, the CDR3 reads TGTGCCAGCAGCCCCATGGGTAGCAGCAATCAGCCCCAGCATTTT. Translating it yields CASSPMGSSNQPQHF.

The chain has TRBV11-2 and TRBJ1-5; 12 bases line up with TRBD1. The length of the CDR3 is 18 residues. Trimming at V came to 5 bases and at J to 2 bases, leaving 10 bases not matched to a gene. In germline, CDR1 is SGHAT, CDR2 FQNNGV. CDR3 residues: CASSLGTGGGEGNQPQHF. As DNA, the CDR3 is TGTGCCAGCAGCCTAGGGACAGGGGGCGGGGAGGGCAATCAGCCCCAGCATTTT.

This clone was seen just once. This chain links TRBV9 with TRBJ1-5; 7 bases are shared with TRBD1. The CDR3 covers 14 residues. The V gene end was trimmed by 4 bases and the J gene end by 3 bases; junction bases not matched to a gene: 4. Looked up from germline, CDR1 is SGDLS and CDR2 is YYNGEE. The CDR3 DNA reads TGTGCCAGCAGCCTCGGGACAGTCAATCAGCCCCAGCATTTT. It encodes CASSLGTVNQPQHF.

The V and J genes are TRBV5-1 and TRBJ2-7; no clear D. In germline, CDR1 is SGHRS, CDR2 YFSETQ. With 4 bases removed from V and 2 bases from J, the gap between germline ends came to 10 bases. The CDR3 is made up of 13 amino acids. The CDR3 spells CASSLTSPYEQYF. CDR3 nucleotides: TGCGCCAGCAGCCTTACATCCCCCTACGAGCAGTACTTC.

The chain uses TRBV6-4 and TRBJ1-2; 9 nucleotides align to TRBD1. J lost 5 bases, V lost 3 bases, and 1 base had no gene match. The CDR3 runs to 13 residues. Germline values: CDR1 MRHNA, CDR2 SNTAGT. The DNA for the CDR3 is TGTGCCAGCAGTGAGGGACAGGGTTATGGCTACACCTTC. Translated: CASSEGQGYGYTF.

This clone was detected once. This rearrangement joins TRBV5-1 to TRBJ2-5; D ambiguous. V was shortened by 6 bases and J by 1 base, with 13 bases between the two germline ends. Germline V CDR1 and CDR2: SGHRS, YFSETQ. The CDR3 extends over 14 amino acids. In DNA, the CDR3 is TGCGCCAGCACCTCCGGCACAGCCCAAGAGACCCAGTACTTC. Amino acids: CASTSGTAQETQYF.

This clone is a singleton in its sample. CDR3 nucleotides: TGTGCCAGCTCACCGCGGGACGGTGGCTCCTATAATTCACCCCTCCACTTT. Its translation: CASSPRDGGSYNSPLHF. The chain is built from TRBV18 and TRBJ1-6; D is perhaps TRBD1 (5 bases). Germline assignment: CDR1 KGHSH and CDR2 LQKENI. V lost 3 bases to trimming and J lost 0 bases, with 12 bases between them. The CDR3 loop spans 17 amino acids.

V and J are TRBV11-3 and TRBJ2-1; 7 bases map to TRBD2. CDR1 and CDR2 from the germline V gene are SGHNT and YENEEA. The V gene end was trimmed by 0 bases and the J gene end by 8 bases; junction bases not matched to a gene: 13. This CDR3 has 17 amino acids. The CDR3 reads CASSLDPVGGPSDEQFF. DNA of the CDR3: TGTGCCAGCAGCTTAGATCCAGTGGGAGGGCCAAGCGATGAGCAGTTCTTC. Using reference TRBV11-3 and TRBJ2-1 for the parts outside the CDR3, the full variable domain is EAGVVQSPRYKIIEKKQPVAFWCNPISGHNTLYWYLQNLGQGPELLIRYENEEAVDDSQLPKDRFSAERLKGVDSTLKIQPAELGDSAVYLCASSLDPVGGPSDEQFFGPGTRLTVL.

The chain couples TRBV27 to TRBJ1-5; 9 bases match TRBD1. The CDR3 contains 15 residues. Germline-derived CDR1 and CDR2 are MNHEY and SMNVEV (reference sequence). With V trimmed by 6 bases and J by 1 base, 4 bases remained unmatched. The DNA for the CDR3 is TGTGCCAGCAGCCGGGACAGGGAAAGCAATCAGCCCCAGCATTTT. It specifies CASSRDRESNQPQHF.

The J gene is TRBJ1-6, the V gene TRBV4-3; D is unresolved. The V and J ends lost 0 bases and 7 bases respectively, with 22 bases between them. This CDR3 spans 19 amino acids. Germline V gene sequence: CDR1 LGHNA, CDR2 YSLEER. CDR3 sequence reads: CASSQDPPRVARENSPLHF. The DNA of the CDR3 is TGCGCCAGCAGCCAAGATCCCCCGCGGGTTGCGAGGGAAAATTCACCCCTCCACTTT.

This clone came up once. This chain joins TRBV5-1 and TRBJ1-2; D uncertain. Germline V gene sequence: CDR1 SGHRS, CDR2 YFSETQ. This CDR3 contains 13 residues. V lost 0 bases and J 7 bases, leaving 10 bases between the germline ends. The CDR3 region is CASSLAREAGYTF. The DNA for the CDR3 is TGCGCCAGCAGCTTGGCCCGGGAAGCTGGCTACACCTTC.

This rearrangement joins TRBV7-3 to TRBJ2-1, with D tentatively TRBD2 (6 bases). V lost 2 bases, J lost 3 bases, and 11 bases lay in between. CDR1 SGHTA and CDR2 FQGTGA come from the germline V gene. There are 15 residues in the CDR3. CDR3 bases: TGTGCCAGCAGCTTAGGCGGGGACCTCTACAATGAGCAGTTCTTC. It codes for CASSLGGDLYNEQFF.

V gene TRBV7-2 combines with J gene TRBJ2-7, with D perhaps TRBD2 (7 bases). Germline-derived CDR1 and CDR2 are SGHTA and FQGNSA. This CDR3 has 14 amino acids. Trimming took 7 bases from V and 5 from J, leaving 18 bases between them. The CDR3, as DNA: TGTGCCAGCACCCCCCAAGGGGGGGCCAACGAGCAGTACTTC. Protein sequence: CASTPQGGANEQYF.

The chain combines TRBV7-2 with TRBJ2-7; D is ambiguous. The CDR3 consists of 14 residues. V was shortened by 1 base and J by 6 bases, with 13 bases between the two germline ends. The germline CDR1 and CDR2 sequences are SGHTA and FQGNSA. The CDR3 loop reads CASSLGVAVGEQYF. Here the CDR3 DNA reads TGTGCCAGCAGCTTAGGGGTAGCCGTGGGCGAGCAGTACTTC.